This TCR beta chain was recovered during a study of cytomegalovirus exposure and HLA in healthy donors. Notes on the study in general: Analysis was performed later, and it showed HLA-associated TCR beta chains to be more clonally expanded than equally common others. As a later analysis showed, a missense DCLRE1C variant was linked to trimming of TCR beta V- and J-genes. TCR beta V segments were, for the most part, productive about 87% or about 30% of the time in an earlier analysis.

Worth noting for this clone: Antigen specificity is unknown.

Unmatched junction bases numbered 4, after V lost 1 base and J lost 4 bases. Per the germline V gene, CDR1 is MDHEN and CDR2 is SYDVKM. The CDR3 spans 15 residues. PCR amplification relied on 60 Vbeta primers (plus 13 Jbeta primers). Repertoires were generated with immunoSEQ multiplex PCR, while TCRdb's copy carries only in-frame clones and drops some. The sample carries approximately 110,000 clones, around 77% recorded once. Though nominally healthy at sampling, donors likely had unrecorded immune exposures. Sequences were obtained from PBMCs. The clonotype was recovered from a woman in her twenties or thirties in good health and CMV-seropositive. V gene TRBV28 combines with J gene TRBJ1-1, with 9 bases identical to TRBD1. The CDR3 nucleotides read TGTGCCAGCAGTTTATCGGGACAGGGCGGCACTGAAGCTTTCTTT. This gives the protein CASSLSGQGGTEAFF.